A selection of T cell receptor beta chains follows, all from one sample in a study of T cell responses to AZD1222 COVID-19 vaccine. Measured with immunoSEQ multiplex PCR; TCRdb has only the in-frame clones, and not every one. The sample shows about 140,000 clones, roughly 90% of them seen only once. The input for sequencing was peripheral blood, taken on day 0 of AZD1222 vaccination. The receptors were gathered from an adult in good health. The CDR3 runs from the conserved cysteine through the conserved F or W. A D gene is named only where the DNA matches it firmly. Clone size appears in some rows only: once, few, many, or a class for an expanded clone.

cdr3_length clone_size j_call d_call v_call cdr3_aa cdr3_nt
14 - TRBJ1-2 - TRBV7-2 CASRRGPGTKGYTF TGTGCCAGCAGACGTGGCCCCGGGACAAAGGGCTACACCTTC
15 - TRBJ2-7 TRBD1 TRBV7-2 CASSIDRTGRHEQYF TGTGCCAGCAGCATCGACCGGACAGGGAGGCACGAGCAGTACTTC
18 - TRBJ2-2 TRBD2 TRBV27 CASSLRLAGAHRAGELFF TGTGCCAGCAGTCTTCGACTAGCGGGGGCCCATCGGGCCGGGGAGCTGTTTTTT
14 once TRBJ1-6 - TRBV27 CASGRPPYNSPLHF TGTGCCAGCGGGCGCCCACCCTATAATTCACCCCTCCACTTT
15 - TRBJ2-3 - TRBV2 CASSEVGVGTDTQYF TGTGCCAGCAGTGAGGTGGGAGTAGGCACAGATACGCAGTATTTT
15 - TRBJ1-2 - TRBV9 CASSHPGSGETDYTF TGTGCCAGCAGCCACCCCGGGTCAGGGGAAACTGACTACACCTTC
15 - TRBJ1-5 - TRBV6-5 CASSLGTHSNQPQHF TGTGCCAGCAGTCTCGGGACGCATAGCAATCAGCCCCAGCATTTT
14 - TRBJ2-2 - TRBV27 CASSPGHITGELFF TGTGCCAGCAGCCCCGGACACATTACCGGGGAGCTGTTTTTT
17 - TRBJ2-2 TRBD2 TRBV11-2 CASSQTSGKLNTGELFF TGTGCCAGCAGCCAGACTAGCGGGAAACTGAACACCGGGGAGCTGTTTTTT
16 - TRBJ1-6 TRBD1 TRBV7-8 CASSSSGTEYNSPLHF TGTGCCAGCAGCTCCAGCGGGACAGAGTATAATTCACCCCTCCACTTT
12 - TRBJ1-2 - TRBV2 CASNPGSYGYTF TGTGCCAGCAACCCAGGGTCATATGGCTACACCTTC
15 once TRBJ1-5 - TRBV19 CASSISISGHQPQHF TGTGCCAGTAGTATCTCAATATCGGGCCATCAGCCCCAGCATTTT
16 few TRBJ1-6 TRBD1 TRBV2 CASTKDRGTMNSPLHF TGTGCCAGCACTAAAGACAGGGGGACGATGAATTCACCCCTCCACTTT
16 - TRBJ2-7 TRBD1 TRBV11-1 CASSLFGTGLYSEQYF TGTGCCAGCAGCTTATTCGGGACAGGGTTGTATTCCGAGCAGTACTTC
14 few TRBJ2-5 - TRBV5-1 CASSPGGGSETQYF TGCGCCAGCAGCCCAGGGGGGGGTTCGGAGACCCAGTACTTC
16 - TRBJ2-3 - TRBV30 CAPSAYGPKNADTQYF TGTGCCCCATCGGCCTACGGACCAAAGAATGCAGATACGCAGTATTTT
16 - TRBJ1-2 TRBD1 TRBV24-1 CATRDRAGGSNYGYTF TGTGCCACCAGGGACAGGGCAGGGGGATCTAACTATGGCTACACCTTC
13 few TRBJ2-7 - TRBV6-1 CASSEIMVYEQYF TGTGCCAGCAGTGAAATAATGGTGTACGAGCAGTACTTC
13 - TRBJ1-5 - TRBV12-3/TRBV12-4 CASSLISGQPQHF TGTGCCAGCAGTTTAATTTCTGGACAGCCCCAGCATTTT
12 once TRBJ2-7 TRBD2 TRBV6-5 CASSGGPYEQYF TGTGCCAGCTCGGGGGGGCCCTACGAGCAGTACTTC
14 - TRBJ1-3 - TRBV9 CASSVQGPGNTIYF TGTGCCAGCAGCGTTCAGGGGCCTGGAAACACCATATATTTT
15 - TRBJ2-2 TRBD2 TRBV2 CASGGLAENTGELFF TGTGCCAGCGGAGGACTAGCGGAGAACACCGGGGAGCTGTTTTTT
14 - TRBJ1-2 - TRBV28 CASSLWLAEGGYTF TGTGCCAGCAGTTTATGGCTTGCCGAGGGAGGCTACACCTTC
14 - TRBJ1-6 - TRBV25-1 CASRDTGNGSPLHF TGTGCCAGCAGGGATACAGGGAATGGTTCACCCCTCCACTTT
14 - TRBJ1-1 - TRBV6-2/TRBV6-3 CAISGPVTGTEAFF TGTGCCATCAGCGGCCCCGTGACAGGAACTGAAGCTTTCTTT
16 few TRBJ2-1 TRBD2 TRBV25-1 CASSDTSGRRSNEQFF TGTGCCAGCAGTGACACTAGCGGGAGGCGAAGCAATGAGCAGTTCTTC
17 - TRBJ2-5 TRBD2 TRBV6-2/TRBV6-3 CASSYSTGTSVMETQYF TGTGCCAGCAGTTACTCGACCGGGACTAGCGTTATGGAGACCCAGTACTTC
14 - TRBJ1-1 TRBD1 TRBV6-5 CASSYGQANTEAFF TGTGCCAGCAGTTACGGACAGGCGAACACTGAAGCTTTCTTT
13 - TRBJ1-5 TRBD1 TRBV18 CASKGQDNQPQHF TGTGCCAGCAAAGGACAGGATAATCAGCCCCAGCATTTT
15 once TRBJ1-1 - TRBV18 CASSRVGGTNTEAFF TGTGCCAGCTCACGGGTGGGGGGAACGAACACTGAAGCTTTCTTT
15 few TRBJ2-7 - TRBV4-1 CASSQDHISAALKYF TGCGCCAGCAGCCAAGATCATATCTCGGCGGCTCTAAAGTACTTC
14 - TRBJ1-3 - TRBV6-5 CASTPAGAGNTIYF TGTGCCAGCACCCCAGCCGGGGCTGGAAACACCATATATTTT
16 - TRBJ2-4 - TRBV5-1 CASSLAVNGVKNIQYF TGCGCCAGCAGCTTGGCCGTGAACGGGGTAAAAAACATTCAGTACTTC
11 - TRBJ1-2 - TRBV2 CASRPQRQYTF TGTGCCAGCAGACCCCAGAGGCAGTACACCTTC